The source of this T cell receptor (beta chain) is a study of blood T cell repertoires in COVID-19. On the study more broadly: T cells, B-cell-depleted T cells, or PBMCs provided the cDNA or gDNA that served as material.

Authors' methods: Estimated nucleated cell counts came from reference gene primer amplification. TCRdb's table, derived via immunoSEQ multiplex PCR, lists solely in-frame clones and lacks some. V and J calls and clone size are given by that table; D and trimming were obtained from the DNA. The sample has approximately 180,000 clones, approximately 90% seen once; the top ten hold roughly 21%. V was trimmed by 0 bases and J by 5 bases, leaving 17 bases between them. There are 16 residues in the CDR3. Looked up from germline, CDR1 is SGHRS and CDR2 is YFSETQ. This TCR was recovered from a man aged 55-75 years with active or convalescent COVID-19. The chain links TRBV5-1 to TRBJ2-5; tentatively, D is TRBD2 (6 bases). Sequencing was done on a sample of peripheral blood. The DNA for the CDR3 is TGCGCCAGCAGCTTGGCGTCAGCTCAGCGGGTGGAGACCCAGTACTTC. Translation: CASSLASAQRVETQYF.